These 11 T cell receptor beta chains share one sample of origin, sequenced in a study of blood T cells in healthy people across ages. Alongside a J-beta primer mix, a sample-barcoded 5' primer served in a second PCR lasting roughly 6 to 11 cycles. TCRdb ran MiXCR on the 5' RACE reads and lists one entry per CDR3 protein. In the table there are roughly 800,000 distinct CDR3 sequences, 58% of which are singletons. Sequenced input: blood. The source of these receptors is a man aged 25 to 45 in good health.

This clonotype was seen once. V is TRBV20-1 and J is TRBJ2-1, with D perhaps matching TRBD1 (6 bases). V lost 6 bases and J 5 bases, leaving 17 bases between the germline ends. Germline V gene sequence: CDR1 DFQATT, CDR2 SNEGSKA (reference sequence). The CDR3 length is 14 residues. CDR3 in amino acids: CSASGTPKNNEQFF. The CDR3 DNA reads as TGCAGTGCCTCCGGGACACCTAAAAACAATGAGCAGTTCTTC.

The chain employs TRBV6-1 and TRBJ1-1, with D possibly TRBD1 on 5 matching bases. Germline CDR1 MNHNS, CDR2 SASEGT. CDR3 size: 14 residues. The ends were cut back, 3 bases at V and 1 base at J, with 9 bases in the middle. This CDR3 reads CASSDQGPNTEAFF. The CDR3 nucleotides read TGTGCCAGCAGTGATCAGGGACCGAACACTGAAGCTTTCTTT.

The chain joins TRBV7-2 to TRBJ2-3; tentatively, D is TRBD2 (5 bases). The V gene's germline CDR1 is SGHTA and CDR2 FQGNSA. The CDR3 totals 14 residues. V lost 1 base, J lost 4 bases, and 9 bases lay in between. CDR3 nucleotides: TGTGCCAGCAGCTTAGGTACACTAGCAGATACGCAGTATTTT. Translated: CASSLGTLADTQYF.

The V call is TRBV28, the J call TRBJ2-5; D possibly uses TRBD1 or TRBD2 (7 bases each). V was pared by 6 bases and J by 4 bases, with 21 bases between. The germline gives CDR1 MDHEN, CDR2 SYDVKM. The CDR3 loop spans 16 amino acids. The CDR3 nucleotides are TGTGCCAGCAGCCACCCGGGGGGTGACAGGGCAGAGACCCAGTACTTC. The encoded protein is CASSHPGGDRAETQYF.

V is TRBV7-2 and J is TRBJ2-7; D is unclear. Trimming left V 4 bases short and J 2 bases short, with 18 bases between. The length of the CDR3 is 16 residues. Germline CDR1 SGHTA, CDR2 FQGNSA. The CDR3 DNA reads as TGTGCCAGCAGCTCCGGGCCTCCCCCAAGCGCCTACGAGCAGTACTTC. Residues: CASSSGPPPSAYEQYF. Combining the CDR3 with reference TRBV7-2 and TRBJ2-7 gives the whole variable domain GAGVSQSPSNKVTEKGKDVELRCDPISGHTALYWYRQSLGQGLEFLIYFQGNSAPDKSGLPSDRFSAERTGGSVSTLTIQRTQQEDSAVYLCASSSGPPPSAYEQYFGPGTRLTVT.

This clonotype was seen repeatedly, ten times or more. This rearrangement joins TRBV11-2 to TRBJ2-1; D unclear. The length of the CDR3 is 13 residues. V was cut by 3 bases and J by 4 bases, with 7 bases left in between. CDR1 SGHAT and CDR2 FQNNGV come from the germline V gene. This CDR3 reads CASSLYNYNEQFF. The CDR3, as DNA: TGTGCCAGCAGCTTGTACAATTACAATGAGCAGTTCTTC.

The V gene is TRBV6-6, the J gene TRBJ1-5; D possibly corresponds to TRBD1 (6 bases). Germline CDR1 reads MNHNY; CDR2 reads SVGAGI (reference sequence). This CDR3 has 14 residues. V was shortened by 11 bases and J by 2 bases, with 16 bases between the two germline ends. The CDR3 loop is CAGGPRGGNQPQHF. The CDR3 coding sequence is TGTGCCGGCGGCCCTAGGGGGGGCAATCAGCCCCAGCATTTT.

This clonotype came up a few times. The V gene is TRBV28, the J gene TRBJ1-6, with D maybe TRBD1 (5 bases). The germline CDR1 and CDR2 sequences are MDHEN and SYDVKM. CDR3 size: 16 residues. Trimming removed 4 bases from V and 5 bases from J, with 15 bases in between. Here the CDR3 DNA reads TGTGCCAGCAGTTACATCCCTACAGGACATAATTCACCCCTCCACTTT. Its translation is CASSYIPTGHNSPLHF.

The rearrangement joins TRBV7-9 to TRBJ1-2; no clear D. The CDR3 sequence is 12 residues long. From germline, CDR1 is SEHNR and CDR2 FQNEAQ (reference sequence). Trimming left V 5 bases short and J 8 bases short, with 12 bases between. The CDR3 sequence is CASSPSVVGYTF. CDR3 DNA sequence: TGTGCCAGCAGCCCCTCGGTTGTAGGCTACACCTTC.

This clonotype has only a few counts. At one of its ends the junction is not consistent with the germline gene, which may arise from a read error. This chain uses TRBV7-9 with TRBJ2-5; D is uncertain. CDR3 length: 15 amino acids. Germline V gives CDR1 SEHNR, CDR2 FQNEAQ (reference sequence). The CDR3 sequence is CASSLSPPDQGTQYF. The CDR3 region has the DNA TGTGCCAGCAGCTTATCTCCACCTGACCAAGGGACCCAGTACTTC.

V and J are TRBV21-1 and TRBJ2-7; the table gives TRBD2 as D, unverified against the DNA. The assigned J gene may be wrong: the sequence end matches TRBJ2-5 better. TRBV21-1 is shown as a pseudogene. The CDR3 runs 18 residues. The CDR3 DNA sequence: TGTGCCAGCAGCAAGTTTTGCGGGACTCCCTGCGGGGTAGAGACCCAGTACTTC. Translation: CASSKFCGTPCGVETQYF.